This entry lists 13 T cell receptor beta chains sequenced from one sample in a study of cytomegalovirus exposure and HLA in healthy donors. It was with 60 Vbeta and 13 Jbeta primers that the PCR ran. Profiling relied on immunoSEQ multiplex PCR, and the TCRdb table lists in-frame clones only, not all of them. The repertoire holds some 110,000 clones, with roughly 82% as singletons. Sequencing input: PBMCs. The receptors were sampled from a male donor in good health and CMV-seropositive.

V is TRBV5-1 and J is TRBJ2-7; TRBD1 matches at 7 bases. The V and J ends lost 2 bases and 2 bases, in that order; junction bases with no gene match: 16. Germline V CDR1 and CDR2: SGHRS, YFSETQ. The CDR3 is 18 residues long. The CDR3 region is CASSLGRGSGTAAYEQYF. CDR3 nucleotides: TGCGCCAGCAGCTTAGGCAGGGGGTCCGGGACGGCCGCCTACGAGCAGTACTTC.

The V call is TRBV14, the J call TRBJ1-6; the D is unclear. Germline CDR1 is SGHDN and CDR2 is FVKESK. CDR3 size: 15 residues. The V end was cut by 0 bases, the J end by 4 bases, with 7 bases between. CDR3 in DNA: TGTGCCAGCAGCCAAGAGGGCCAGTATAATTCACCCCTCCACTTT. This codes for CASSQEGQYNSPLHF. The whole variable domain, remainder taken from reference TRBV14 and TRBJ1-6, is EAGVTQFPSHSVIEKGQTVTLRCDPISGHDNLYWYRRVMGKEIKFLLHFVKESKQDESGMPNNRFLAERTGGTYSTLKVQPAELEDSGVYFCASSQEGQYNSPLHFGNGTRLTVT.

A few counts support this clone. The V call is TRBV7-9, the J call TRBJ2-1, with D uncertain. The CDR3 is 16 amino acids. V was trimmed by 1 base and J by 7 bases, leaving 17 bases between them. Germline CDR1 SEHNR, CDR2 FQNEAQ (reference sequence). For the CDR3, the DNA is TGTGCCAGCAGCTTAGATCCCTGGGCAGGTCTTAATGAGCAGTTCTTC. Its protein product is CASSLDPWAGLNEQFF.

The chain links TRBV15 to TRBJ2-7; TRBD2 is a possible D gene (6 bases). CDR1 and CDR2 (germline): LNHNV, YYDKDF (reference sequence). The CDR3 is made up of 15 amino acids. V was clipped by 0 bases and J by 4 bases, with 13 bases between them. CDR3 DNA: TGTGCCACCAGCAGAGATGGGTCGGGGGATTACGAGCAGTACTTC. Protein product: CATSRDGSGDYEQYF. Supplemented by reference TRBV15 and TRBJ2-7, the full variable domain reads DAMVIQNPRYQVTQFGKPVTLSCSQTLNHNVMYWYQQKSSQAPKLLFHYYDKDFNNEADTPDNFQSRRPNTSFCFLDIRSPGLGDTAMYLCATSRDGSGDYEQYFGPGTRLTVT.

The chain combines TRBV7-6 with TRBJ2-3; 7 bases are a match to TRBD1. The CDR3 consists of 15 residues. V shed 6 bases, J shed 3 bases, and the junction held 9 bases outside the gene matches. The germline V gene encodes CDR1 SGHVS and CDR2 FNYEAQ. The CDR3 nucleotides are TGTGCCAGCAGTTCCACAGGGGCGGTGACAGATACGCAGTATTTT. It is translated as CASSSTGAVTDTQYF.

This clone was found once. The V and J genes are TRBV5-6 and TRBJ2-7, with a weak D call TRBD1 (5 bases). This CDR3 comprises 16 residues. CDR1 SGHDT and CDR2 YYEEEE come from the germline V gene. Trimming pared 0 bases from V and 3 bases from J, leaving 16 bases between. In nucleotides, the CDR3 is TGTGCCAGCAGCTTGGAGGGGCAGGGATGGGGCTACGAGCAGTACTTC. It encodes CASSLEGQGWGYEQYF.

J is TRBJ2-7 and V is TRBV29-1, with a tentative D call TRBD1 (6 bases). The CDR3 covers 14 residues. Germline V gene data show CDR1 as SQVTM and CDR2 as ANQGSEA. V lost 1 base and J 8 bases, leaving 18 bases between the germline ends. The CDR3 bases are TGCAGCGTTGAAGCACAGGGACAACCTACTCAGCAGTACTTC. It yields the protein CSVEAQGQPTQQYF.

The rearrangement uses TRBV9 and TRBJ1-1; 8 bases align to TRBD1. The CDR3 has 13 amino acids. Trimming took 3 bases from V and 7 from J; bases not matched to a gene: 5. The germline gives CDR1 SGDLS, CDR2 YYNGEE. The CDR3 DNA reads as TGTGCCAGCAGCGCCTTCGACAGGGGTGAAGCTTTCTTT. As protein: CASSAFDRGEAFF.

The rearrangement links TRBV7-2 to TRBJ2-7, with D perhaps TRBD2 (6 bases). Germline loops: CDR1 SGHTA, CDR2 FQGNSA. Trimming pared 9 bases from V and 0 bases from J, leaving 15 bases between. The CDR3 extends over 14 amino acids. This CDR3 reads CASWLEEGSYEQYF. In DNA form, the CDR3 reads TGTGCCAGTTGGTTGGAGGAGGGCTCCTACGAGCAGTACTTC.

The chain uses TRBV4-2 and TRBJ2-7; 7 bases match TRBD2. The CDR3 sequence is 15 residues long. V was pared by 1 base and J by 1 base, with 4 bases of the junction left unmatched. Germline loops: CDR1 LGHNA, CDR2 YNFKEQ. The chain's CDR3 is CASSQAGRRSYEQYF. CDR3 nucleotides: TGTGCCAGCAGCCAAGCCGGGAGGCGTTCCTACGAGCAGTACTTC.

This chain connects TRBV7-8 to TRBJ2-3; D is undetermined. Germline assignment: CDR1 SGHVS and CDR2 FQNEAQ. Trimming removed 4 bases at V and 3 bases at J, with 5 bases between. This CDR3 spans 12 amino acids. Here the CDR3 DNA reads TGTGCCAGCAGCTCAGGAACAGATACGCAGTATTTT. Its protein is CASSSGTDTQYF.

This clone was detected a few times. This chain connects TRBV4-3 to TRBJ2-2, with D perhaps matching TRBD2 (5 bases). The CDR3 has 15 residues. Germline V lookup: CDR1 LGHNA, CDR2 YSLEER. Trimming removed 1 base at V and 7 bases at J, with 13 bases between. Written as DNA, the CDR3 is TGCGCCAGCAGCCAAGGTTTACTAGATGGCGGGGAGCTGTTTTTT. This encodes CASSQGLLDGGELFF.

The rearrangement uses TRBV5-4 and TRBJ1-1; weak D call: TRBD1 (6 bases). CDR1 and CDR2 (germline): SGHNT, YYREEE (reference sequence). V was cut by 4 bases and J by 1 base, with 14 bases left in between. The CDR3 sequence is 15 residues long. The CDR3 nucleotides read TGTGCCAGCAGCCCCACCCGGGGACAGAACACTGAAGCTTTCTTT. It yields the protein CASSPTRGQNTEAFF.